The clone carrying this TCR beta chain is categorized as medium-sized. Its cognate antigen is unknown. TCRdb passed the multiplex PCR reads through MiXCR, listing each CDR3 protein once. The data show some 22,000 distinct CDR3 sequences, with 68% seen just once and around 22% held by the top ten. The sample originates from a study of breast tumors, draining lymph nodes, adjacent tissues. Study outcomes and limitations: The data were judged consistent with most tumor T cells coming from lymph node and expanding in tumor. Data only fit, rather than demonstrated, lymph node origin of most tumor T cells. Tumor TCR diversity was below lymph nodes but above nontumor tissue.

The CDR3 has 17 amino acids. The germline V gene encodes CDR1 SNHLY and CDR2 FYNNEI. V lost 0 bases, J lost 1 base, and 12 bases lay in between. J is TRBJ2-2 and V is TRBV2; maybe TRBD2 (6 bases). This receptor was obtained from a female donor with breast cancer. Some clones in this sample may be carry-over from other donors' samples. The sequenced material came from tumor-adjacent breast tissue. For the CDR3, the DNA is TGTGCCAGCAGTGAAGCGCCGGCGGGAAGGAACACCGGGGAGCTGTTTTTT. It is translated as CASSEAPAGRNTGELFF. The full variable domain, completed using reference TRBV2 and TRBJ2-2, is EPEVTQTPSHQVTQMGQEVILRCVPISNHLYFYWYRQILGQKVEFLVSFYNNEISEKSEIFDDQFSVERPDGSNFTLKIRSTKLEDSAMYFCASSEAPAGRNTGELFFGEGSRLTVL.